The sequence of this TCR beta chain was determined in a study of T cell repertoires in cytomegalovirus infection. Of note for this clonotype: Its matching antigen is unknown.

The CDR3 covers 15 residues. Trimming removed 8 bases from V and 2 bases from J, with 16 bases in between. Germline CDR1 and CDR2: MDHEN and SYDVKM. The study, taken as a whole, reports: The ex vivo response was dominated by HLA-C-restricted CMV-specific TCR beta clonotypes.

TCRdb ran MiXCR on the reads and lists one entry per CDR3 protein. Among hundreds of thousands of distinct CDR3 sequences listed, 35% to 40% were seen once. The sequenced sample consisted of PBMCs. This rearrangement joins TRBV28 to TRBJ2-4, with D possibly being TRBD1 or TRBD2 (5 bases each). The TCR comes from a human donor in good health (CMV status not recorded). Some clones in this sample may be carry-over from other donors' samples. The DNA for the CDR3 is TGTGCCAGCGCCCACCGGGGCTTAACCAAAAACATTCAGTACTTC. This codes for CASAHRGLTKNIQYF. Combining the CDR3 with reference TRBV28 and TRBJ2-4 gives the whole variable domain DVKVTQSSRYLVKRTGEKVFLECVQDMDHENMFWYRQDPGLGLRLIYFSYDVKMKEKGDIPEGYSVSREKKERFSLILESASTNQTSMYLCASAHRGLTKNIQYFGAGTRLSVL.